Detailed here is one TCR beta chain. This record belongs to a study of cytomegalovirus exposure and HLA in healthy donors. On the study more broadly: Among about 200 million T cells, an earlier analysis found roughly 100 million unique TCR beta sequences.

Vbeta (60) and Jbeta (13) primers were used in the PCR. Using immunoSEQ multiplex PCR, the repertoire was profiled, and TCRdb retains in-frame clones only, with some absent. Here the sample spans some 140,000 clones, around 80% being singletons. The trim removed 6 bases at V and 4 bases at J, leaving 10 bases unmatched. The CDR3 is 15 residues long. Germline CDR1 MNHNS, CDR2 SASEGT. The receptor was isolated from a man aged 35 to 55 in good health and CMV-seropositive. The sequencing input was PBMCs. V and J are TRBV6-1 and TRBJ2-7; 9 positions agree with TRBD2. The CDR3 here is CASRLAGVPQYEQYF. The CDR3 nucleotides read TGTGCCAGCAGGTTAGCGGGAGTTCCGCAATACGAGCAGTACTTC.